The 19 T cell receptor beta chains given below trace back to one sample, sequenced in a study of PD-L1 blockade in urothelial cancer. Libraries were prepared by immunoSEQ multiplex PCR; TCRdb keeps only in-frame clonotypes and omits some of them. The data hold 35,000 to 40,000 clones, with 75% to 95% observed a single time. Sequenced here: PBMCs, sampled around atezolizumab (anti-PD-L1) treatment. All receptors derive from an older man with urothelial cancer.

V and J are TRBV7-2 and TRBJ2-5; no firm D call. The germline V and J ends were trimmed by 3 bases and 2 bases, with 7 bases remaining between them. This CDR3 spans 13 amino acids. Germline V gives CDR1 SGHTA, CDR2 FQGNSA. The CDR3 bases are TGTGCCAGCAGCTTTGTAAATCAAGAGACCCAGTACTTC. Encoded protein: CASSFVNQETQYF.

J is TRBJ2-7 and V is TRBV7-3, with 7 bases aligning to TRBD2. Germline trimming cut 3 bases from V and 1 base from J; bases unmatched to any gene: 15. Germline V gives CDR1 SGHTA, CDR2 FQGTGA. The CDR3 runs to 18 residues. The CDR3 sequence is CASSFKWVRSGTSYEQYF. Written as DNA, the CDR3 is TGTGCCAGCAGCTTTAAATGGGTCAGGAGCGGGACGTCCTACGAGCAGTACTTC.

This clone appeared once. This rearrangement joins TRBV2 to TRBJ2-1; TRBD2 agrees at 8 bases. V lost 6 bases and J lost 3; bases outside the gene matches: 4. Germline loops: CDR1 SNHLY, CDR2 FYNNEI. The CDR3 is 14 amino acids. The DNA for the CDR3 is TGTGCCAGCAGGGACAGCGGGAGCTACAATGAGCAGTTCTTC. Translation gives CASRDSGSYNEQFF.

V gene TRBV5-5 combines with J gene TRBJ1-3, with unresolved D. Looked up from germline, CDR1 is SGHKS and CDR2 is YYEKEE (reference sequence). V dropped 0 bases and J dropped 0 bases, with 7 bases sitting between them. The CDR3 runs 15 residues. The CDR3 loop is CASSLGRSSGNTIYF. CDR3 DNA sequence: TGTGCCAGCAGCTTGGGGCGGAGCTCTGGAAACACCATATATTTT.

The chain links TRBV7-7 to TRBJ2-5; TRBD1 aligns across 9 bases. Germline lookup yields CDR1 SSHAT and CDR2 FNYEAQ (reference sequence). CDR3 size: 15 residues. The ends lost 5 bases at V and 2 bases at J; junction bases unmatched: 6. The CDR3, as DNA: TGTGCCAGCAGCCCCTACAGGGGGCGGCAAGAGACCCAGTACTTC. It translates to CASSPYRGRQETQYF.

This chain uses TRBV9 with TRBJ2-3, with 15 bases matching TRBD2. The CDR3 is 18 residues long. Per the germline V gene, CDR1 is SGDLS and CDR2 is YYNGEE. V gave up 3 bases and J gave up 0 bases; unmatched junction bases: 5. This CDR3 is CASSAGLAGGTSTDTQYF. The CDR3 nucleotides read TGTGCCAGCAGCGCCGGACTAGCGGGAGGGACTAGCACAGATACGCAGTATTTT.

The genes are TRBV6-1 and TRBJ2-5, with 7 bases matching TRBD1. The junction had 3 bases not matched to a gene; V was cut back by 4 bases and J by 1 base. Looked up from germline, CDR1 is MNHNS and CDR2 is SASEGT. The CDR3 runs to 14 residues. As DNA, the CDR3 is TGTGCCAGCAGTGGGCGGACAGGCCAAGAGACCCAGTACTTC. This codes for CASSGRTGQETQYF.

CDR3 nucleotide sequence: TGTGCCAGCAGCCGAGGGGGTGGCTACACCTTC. The encoded protein is CASSRGGGYTF. The J gene is TRBJ1-2, the V gene TRBV27; the D gene is possibly TRBD1 (6 bases). The CDR3 totals 11 residues. V lost 6 bases to trimming and J lost 7 bases, with 9 bases between them. CDR1 is MNHEY and CDR2 is SMNVEV in the germline V gene (reference sequence).

This rearrangement joins TRBV5-4 to TRBJ2-5; tentative D call: TRBD2 (6 bases). V lost 0 bases and J 1 base, leaving 7 bases between the germline ends. CDR3 length: 14 amino acids. CDR1 SGHNT and CDR2 YYREEE come from the germline V gene (reference sequence). CDR3 in DNA: TGTGCCAGCAGCTTGGCGGGGGTCCAAGAGACCCAGTACTTC. This gives the protein CASSLAGVQETQYF.

The V gene is TRBV28, the J gene TRBJ2-6; D gene ambiguous. CDR1 and CDR2 from the germline V gene are MDHEN and SYDVKM. Deletions cut 7 bases from V and 4 bases from J, with 17 bases between. The CDR3 has 16 residues. The CDR3 DNA follows: TGTGCCAGCAAACCCACCGGTCAAAGCGGGGCCAACGTCCTGACTTTC. Translated: CASKPTGQSGANVLTF. Looking up the rest from reference TRBV28 and TRBJ2-6 gives the full variable domain: DVKVTQSSRYLVKRTGEKVFLECVQDMDHENMFWYRQDPGLGLRLIYFSYDVKMKEKGDIPEGYSVSREKKERFSLILESASTNQTSMYLCASKPTGQSGANVLTFGAGSRLTVL.

The chain employs TRBV7-7 and TRBJ2-7, with TRBD1 matching 10 bases. Germline V gene lookup returns CDR1 SSHAT and CDR2 FNYEAQ (reference sequence). V was clipped by 3 bases and J by 9 bases; unmatched bases: 5. CDR3 length: 13 residues. CDR3 sequence: CASSLGQGMVQYF. CDR3 sequence (DNA): TGTGCCAGCAGCTTGGGACAGGGGATGGTGCAGTACTTC.

V and J are TRBV9 and TRBJ2-3; TRBD1 aligns across 7 bases. The CDR3 totals 15 residues. V was clipped by 3 bases and J by 3 bases; unmatched bases: 7. Germline lookup yields CDR1 SGDLS and CDR2 YYNGEE. The CDR3 DNA reads TGTGCCAGCAGCGCACACGTGGGACAGACAGATACGCAGTATTTT. Protein sequence: CASSAHVGQTDTQYF.

The chain links TRBV6-1 to TRBJ2-1; TRBD2 agrees at 15 bases. The germline V gene encodes CDR1 MNHNS and CDR2 SASEGT. The length of the CDR3 is 15 residues. The V and J ends lost 6 bases and 9 bases, in that order; junction bases with no gene match: 6. The CDR3, as DNA: TGTGCCAGCAGCATGGGACTAGCGGGAGGAACTGAGCAGTTCTTC. It specifies CASSMGLAGGTEQFF.

V gene TRBV5-4 combines with J gene TRBJ2-6; 11 nucleotides agree with TRBD1. This CDR3 spans 17 amino acids. Unmatched junction bases numbered 1, after V lost 0 bases and J lost 2 bases. Germline V lookup: CDR1 SGHNT, CDR2 YYREEE (reference sequence). The DNA for the CDR3 is TGTGCCAGCAGCTTGGGGGGACAGGGGGCTGGGGCCAACGTCCTGACTTTC. Its protein product is CASSLGGQGAGANVLTF.

V and J are TRBV7-6 and TRBJ2-1; the match to TRBD2 covers 14 bases. CDR1 is SGHVS and CDR2 is FNYEAQ in the germline V gene. V was pared by 5 bases and J by 8 bases, with 5 bases of the junction left unmatched. This CDR3 spans 15 amino acids. DNA of the CDR3: TGTGCCAGCAGCCCTCGACTAGCGGGAGGGGATGAGCAGTTCTTC. Translated, it gives CASSPRLAGGDEQFF.

This rearrangement joins TRBV25-1 to TRBJ2-1; 12 bases align to TRBD1. This CDR3 has 15 amino acids. The V segment lost 4 bases and the J segment 10 bases; nucleotides outside the gene matches: 8. The germline CDR1 and CDR2 sequences are MGHDK and SYGVNS. The CDR3 loop reads CASSVLGTGGGEQFF. CDR3 DNA: TGTGCCAGCAGTGTTTTAGGGACAGGGGGCGGAGAGCAGTTCTTC.

This chain joins TRBV14 and TRBJ1-2, with D hard to call. CDR3 size: 14 residues. Trimming cost V 1 base and J 2 bases, with 8 bases left between them. Germline V gene lookup returns CDR1 SGHDN and CDR2 FVKESK. CDR3 protein: CASSQGSVNYGYTF. The CDR3 DNA is TGTGCCAGCAGCCAAGGCAGCGTCAACTATGGCTACACCTTC.

CDR3 protein: CASMPAGSGNTIYF. Here the CDR3 DNA reads TGTGCCAGCATGCCAGCGGGCTCTGGAAACACCATATATTTT. The V and J genes are TRBV6-5 and TRBJ1-3; D unclear. There are 14 residues in the CDR3. Per the germline V gene, CDR1 is MNHEY and CDR2 is SVGAGI. The germline V and J ends were trimmed by 7 bases and 0 bases, with 10 bases remaining between them.

This chain connects TRBV30 to TRBJ2-1; D may be TRBD2 (5 bases). The CDR3 spans 14 residues. Trimming shortened V by 2 bases and J by 5 bases, and 13 bases separated the two germline ends. Germline CDR1 reads GTSNPN; CDR2 reads SVGIG (reference sequence). The CDR3 reads CAWSRTYSNNEQFF. CDR3 bases: TGTGCCTGGAGTCGGACTTATTCAAACAATGAGCAGTTCTTC.